Below, 3 T cell receptor beta chains from the same sample are listed, as sequenced in a study of regulatory T cells in long-lasting Graves disease. Specified time point: persistent/refractory GD, antithyroid drugs over 5 years with positive TRAb. Preparation of the TCR library used RNA extracted from PBMCs. iRepertoire HTBI primers and Arm-PCR of CDR3 regions built TCR beta libraries. One entry per CDR3 protein, called by TCRdb with MiXCR from the multiplex PCR reads. The table lists around 500,000 distinct CDR3 sequences, roughly 20% of them singletons. This material consisted of peripheral blood mononuclear cells (PBMCs), taken when the disease was refractory, from a patient treated with antithyroid drugs. Every receptor here comes from a female donor with Graves disease.

This clonotype was recorded once. The chain has TRBV28 and TRBJ2-1, with 8 bases lining up with TRBD1. J was trimmed by 7 bases and V by 3 bases; bases with no gene match: 8. The germline CDR1 and CDR2 sequences are MDHEN and SYDVKM. The CDR3 sequence is 15 residues long. CDR3 bases: TGTGCCAGCAGTTTGGCAGGGGGCGCTTGGAATGAGCAGTTCTTC. The encoded protein is CASSLAGGAWNEQFF.

This clonotype showed up many times. The rearrangement joins TRBV6-1 to TRBJ1-5; D unresolved. CDR1 is MNHNS, CDR2 SASEGT, per germline. The CDR3 extends over 13 amino acids. With 3 bases removed from V and 3 bases from J, the gap between germline ends came to 6 bases. The CDR3 coding sequence is TGTGCCAGCAGTGACAGAAACAATCAGCCCCAGCATTTT. Protein product: CASSDRNNQPQHF.

This clonotype turned up a few times. A much larger clone differs from this one at a single base, so this may be a read error. This CDR3 is missing its conserved last phenylalanine or tryptophan, likely due to a read error. The rearrangement links TRBV11-2 to TRBJ2-7; D call uncertain. The V end was cut by 7 bases, the J end by 3 bases, with 19 bases between. From germline, CDR1 is SGHAT and CDR2 FQNNGV. The CDR3 runs to 15 residues. CDR3 in amino acids: CASTLDIGINYEQYL. The CDR3 DNA reads TGTGCCAGCACCCTTGATATAGGCATTAACTACGAGCAGTACCTC.